This TCR beta chain is drawn from a study of identical twins. The CDR3 has 14 amino acids. Germline V gene lookup returns CDR1 MNHEY and CDR2 SVGAGI. V lost 0 bases and J lost 1, with 6 bases in between. Template switching introduced a universal primer site, and the cDNA bore unique molecular identifiers. TCRdb redid the calling of the 5' RACE reads with MiXCR, one entry per CDR3 protein. The sample shows a few hundred thousand distinct CDR3 sequences, roughly 10% of them seen only once. General observations from the study: Abundant beta clonotypes from cord blood bore fewer insertions; memory repertoires lacked this pattern.

This clonotype was counted a few times. Its antigen is not identified. These data were also filed under a second study, of yellow fever vaccine responses in identical twins.

The chain combines TRBV6-5 with TRBJ2-5; D ambiguous. Sample: CD8+ T cells sorted from blood. The TCR was taken from a young woman in good health. The CDR3 region has the DNA TGTGCCAGCAGTTACTCAAGTATCCAAGAGACCCAGTACTTC. Protein product: CASSYSSIQETQYF.